Following are 8 T cell receptor beta chains from one sample sequenced in a study of blood T cells in healthy people across ages. It was with a sample-barcoded 5' primer and a J-beta primer mix that a second PCR of roughly 7 to 12 cycles was run. Each CDR3 protein gets one entry after TCRdb re-called the 5' RACE reads with MiXCR. This table has fewer than 950,000 distinct CDR3 sequences, 40% to 65% appearing once. Sample: blood. The origin of the receptors is a man of 80 years or more in good health.

This clonotype was detected ten times or more. The chain joins TRBV14 to TRBJ2-1; TRBD2 aligns across 9 bases. This CDR3 is 15 amino acids long. With V trimmed by 1 base and J by 9 bases, 7 bases remained unmatched. Germline loops: CDR1 SGHDN, CDR2 FVKESK. In DNA form, the CDR3 reads TGTGCCAGCAGCCAAGTGGCGGGAGGGCCAAGTGAGCAGTTCTTC. Encoded protein: CASSQVAGGPSEQFF.

The rearrangement links TRBV27 to TRBJ1-2; D is perhaps TRBD1 (6 bases). Germline CDR1 is MNHEY and CDR2 is SMNVEV (reference sequence). Between the trimmed V and J ends, which lost 8 bases and 3 bases, there was a span of 19 bases. The CDR3 covers 15 residues. The CDR3 spells CASRNTGRGHYGYTF. The CDR3 nucleotides read TGTGCCAGCCGAAACACAGGGAGGGGACACTATGGCTACACCTTC.

The chain carries TRBV29-1 and TRBJ2-1; 16 bases agree with TRBD2. Trimming took 6 bases from V and 9 from J; bases not matched to a gene: 11. Germline CDR1 and CDR2: SQVTM and ANQGSEA. This CDR3 is 16 amino acids long. The CDR3 sequence is CSVGTAGLAGGREQFF. CDR3 nucleotide sequence: TGCAGCGTCGGGACGGCGGGACTAGCGGGAGGGCGTGAGCAGTTCTTC.

This clonotype came up a few times. V is TRBV4-1 and J is TRBJ1-4; D remains unclear. Trimming left V 4 bases short and J 0 bases short, with 12 bases between. This CDR3 has 16 amino acids. Germline assignment: CDR1 MGHRA and CDR2 YSYEKL. CDR3 nucleotides: TGCGCCAGCAGCCGGATGGCAGCCGCAACTAATGAAAAACTGTTTTTT. Amino acid sequence: CASSRMAAATNEKLFF.

This sequence joins TRBV11-2 and TRBJ2-5, with 9 bases identical to TRBD1. V was pared by 6 bases and J by 2 bases, with 4 bases of the junction left unmatched. The CDR3 has 14 amino acids. CDR1 and CDR2 from the germline V gene are SGHAT and FQNNGV. CDR3 nucleotide sequence: TGTGCCAGCAGAGACGACAGGGGGCAAGAGACCCAGTACTTC. It encodes CASRDDRGQETQYF.

This clonotype was counted a single time. This chain uses TRBV5-1 with TRBJ1-1; D is undetermined. Germline V gene sequence: CDR1 SGHRS, CDR2 YFSETQ. The CDR3 covers 15 residues. V was trimmed by 1 base and J by 3 bases, leaving 13 bases between them. DNA of the CDR3: TGCGCCAGCAGCTTGTCGCCGTGGAGAGACACTGAAGCTTTCTTT. This encodes CASSLSPWRDTEAFF.

V usage is TRBV7-9 and J usage is TRBJ2-1, with unresolved D. The J call may be incorrect, as the DNA end agrees better with TRBJ2-7. Looked up from germline, CDR1 is SEHNR and CDR2 is FQNEAQ (reference sequence). The CDR3 has 15 amino acids. CDR3 residues: CASSSLRSSYNEQYF. The DNA of the CDR3 is TGTGCCAGCAGCTCACTACGGAGCTCCTACAATGAGCAGTACTTC.

V gene TRBV4-1 combines with J gene TRBJ2-5; maybe TRBD1 (6 bases). V lost 3 bases and J lost 5, with 22 bases in between. Germline assignment: CDR1 MGHRA and CDR2 YSYEKL. CDR3 length: 17 amino acids. The CDR3 sequence: CASSQGAAGLTRETQYF. CDR3 sequence (DNA): TGCGCCAGCAGCCAGGGGGCCGCGGGTCTAACGCGGGAGACCCAGTACTTC.